The next 29 T cell receptor beta chains were all read from a single sample in a study of blood T cell repertoires in COVID-19. Using immunoSEQ multiplex PCR, the repertoire was profiled, and TCRdb retains in-frame clones only, with some absent. Of about 280,000 clones detected, around 85% appear once; the ten largest clones hold 2% to 3%. Sequenced material: PBMCs or T cells enriched from blood (not recorded which). The origin of the receptors is a woman aged 50 to 60 who had recovered from COVID-19.

The rearrangement joins TRBV5-1 to TRBJ2-2; D is possibly TRBD1 (6 bases). This CDR3 has 15 amino acids. Trimming pared 4 bases from V and 4 bases from J, leaving 14 bases between. Germline V lookup: CDR1 SGHRS, CDR2 YFSETQ. The CDR3, as DNA: TGCGCCAGCAGCGTCAATACAGGGACCACCGGGGAGCTGTTTTTT. Its protein is CASSVNTGTTGELFF.

The chain combines TRBV4-1 with TRBJ2-5, with TRBD2 identical over 9 bases. CDR3 length: 17 amino acids. With 4 bases clipped from V and 5 bases from J, the junction kept 14 bases outside the gene matches. Germline loops: CDR1 MGHRA, CDR2 YSYEKL. CDR3 loop: CASSPQGGGRARETQYF. The CDR3 nucleotides read TGCGCCAGCAGCCCTCAAGGAGGCGGGAGGGCCAGGGAGACCCAGTACTTC.

The chain joins TRBV10-3 to TRBJ1-5, with a tentative D call TRBD1 (5 bases). V lost 0 bases and J 0 bases, leaving 9 bases between the germline ends. There are 16 residues in the CDR3. Germline V gives CDR1 ENHRY, CDR2 SYGVKD. The DNA for the CDR3 is TGTGCCATCAGTGAGTCTAAAGGGGATAGCAATCAGCCCCAGCATTTT. It encodes CAISESKGDSNQPQHF.

This clone was seen only a few times. This rearrangement joins TRBV5-1 to TRBJ1-1; 9 positions agree with TRBD1. V dropped 4 bases and J dropped 1; count of bases not matched to a gene: 8. Germline V gene data show CDR1 as SGHRS and CDR2 as YFSETQ. The CDR3 consists of 16 residues. The CDR3 loop reads CASSTRTGVTNTEAFF. The CDR3 nucleotides read TGCGCCAGCAGCACTAGGACAGGGGTAACGAACACTGAAGCTTTCTTT. The whole variable domain, filled in from reference TRBV5-1 and TRBJ1-1, reads KAGVTQTPRYLIKTRGQQVTLSCSPISGHRSVSWYQQTPGQGLQFLFEYFSETQRNKGNFPGRFSGRQFSNSRSEMNVSTLELGDSALYLCASSTRTGVTNTEAFFGQGTRLTVV.

The CDR3 DNA reads as TGTGCCAGTAGTATAGGCCGGGTGATGAACACTGAAGCTTTCTTT. Protein product: CASSIGRVMNTEAFF. The chain carries TRBV19 and TRBJ1-1; D is unresolved. The CDR3 loop spans 15 amino acids. Germline values: CDR1 LNHDA, CDR2 SQIVND (reference sequence). V shed 1 base and J shed 0 bases, with 9 bases lying between them. Based on the CDR3 plus reference TRBV19 and TRBJ1-1, the full variable domain is DGGITQSPKYLFRKEGQNVTLSCEQNLNHDAMYWYRQDPGQGLRLIYYSQIVNDFQKGDIAEGYSVSREKKESFPLTVTSAQKNPTAFYLCASSIGRVMNTEAFFGQGTRLTVV.

This chain uses TRBV5-1 with TRBJ2-7; a possible D gene is TRBD2 (6 bases). The CDR3 sequence is 15 residues long. Germline CDR1 SGHRS, CDR2 YFSETQ. Deletions cut 4 bases from V and 3 bases from J, with 17 bases between. CDR3 protein: CASSLTGAPLYEQYF. The CDR3 nucleotides are TGCGCCAGCAGCCTAACGGGAGCACCGCTCTACGAGCAGTACTTC.

This sequence joins TRBV3-1 (or the pseudogene TRBV3-2) and TRBJ2-2; no reliable D call. Trimming removed 1 base from V and 5 bases from J, with 8 bases in between. The CDR3 extends over 14 amino acids. Germline V gene data show CDR1 as LGHDT and CDR2 as YNNKEL (reference sequence). CDR3 residues: CASSQARYTGELFF. CDR3 in DNA: TGTGCCAGCAGCCAAGCCCGTTATACCGGGGAGCTGTTTTTT.

The chain is built from TRBV12-3 or TRBV12-4 and TRBJ1-1, with unresolved D. This CDR3 is 13 amino acids long. Trimming shortened V by 3 bases and J by 4 bases, and 9 bases separated the two germline ends. CDR3 sequence: CASSFRVSTEAFF. CDR3 DNA: TGTGCCAGCAGTTTTCGGGTATCCACTGAAGCTTTCTTT.

This sequence joins TRBV5-1 and TRBJ1-5; possible D gene TRBD1, 5 bases. The CDR3 loop spans 14 amino acids. The germline V and J ends were trimmed by 0 bases and 1 base, with 5 bases remaining between them. The V gene's germline CDR1 is SGHRS and CDR2 YFSETQ. As DNA, the CDR3 is TGCGCCAGCAGCTTGGGACAGAGCAATCAGCCCCAGCATTTT. Its translation: CASSLGQSNQPQHF.

The chain is built from TRBV5-1 and TRBJ1-4; D unresolved. The CDR3 loop spans 15 amino acids. The V end was cut by 0 bases, the J end by 3 bases, with 9 bases between. The V gene's germline CDR1 is SGHRS and CDR2 YFSETQ. As DNA, the CDR3 is TGCGCCAGCAGCTTGGTCACAGCCTCTAATGAAAAACTGTTTTTT. Its translation is CASSLVTASNEKLFF.

The chain uses TRBV19 and TRBJ2-1; 10 nucleotides match TRBD2. Looked up from germline, CDR1 is LNHDA and CDR2 is SQIVND (reference sequence). Trimming removed 5 bases from V and 6 bases from J; junction bases left unmatched: 7. The CDR3 has 15 amino acids. Here the CDR3 reads CASSQLAGLGNEQFF. The CDR3 region has the DNA TGTGCCAGTAGTCAACTAGCGGGATTGGGCAATGAGCAGTTCTTC.

This rearrangement joins TRBV19 to TRBJ2-2, with 9 positions matching TRBD1. V was pared by 4 bases and J by 4 bases, with 7 bases of the junction left unmatched. The CDR3 consists of 16 residues. CDR1 and CDR2 (germline): LNHDA, SQIVND (reference sequence). The CDR3 sequence is CASSTRTGEGTGELFF. CDR3 bases: TGTGCCAGTAGTACCAGGACAGGGGAGGGCACCGGGGAGCTGTTTTTT. The entire variable domain, with the rest obtained from reference TRBV19 and TRBJ2-2, is as follows: DGGITQSPKYLFRKEGQNVTLSCEQNLNHDAMYWYRQDPGQGLRLIYYSQIVNDFQKGDIAEGYSVSREKKESFPLTVTSAQKNPTAFYLCASSTRTGEGTGELFFGEGSRLTVL.

The rearrangement joins TRBV2 to TRBJ2-5; a weak D match, TRBD1 (6 bases). The CDR3 has 14 amino acids. Trimming removed 5 bases from V and 1 base from J, with 11 bases in between. Per the germline V gene, CDR1 is SNHLY and CDR2 is FYNNEI. The CDR3 DNA reads TGTGCCAGCAGTTTTCAGGGGATCCAAGAGACCCAGTACTTC. Its translation is CASSFQGIQETQYF.

This chain links TRBV11-2 with TRBJ2-7; 7 bases map to TRBD2. This CDR3 is 16 amino acids long. Germline lookup yields CDR1 SGHAT and CDR2 FQNNGV. The junction had 6 bases not matched to a gene; V was cut back by 1 base and J by 0 bases. DNA for the CDR3: TGTGCCAGCAGCTTAGGTCCTAGCGGAGGCTCCTACGAGCAGTACTTC. It specifies CASSLGPSGGSYEQYF.

The J gene is TRBJ2-3, the V gene TRBV5-1; 9 bases are a match to TRBD2. Germline loops: CDR1 SGHRS, CDR2 YFSETQ. The CDR3 covers 18 residues. V shed 4 bases, J shed 1 base, and the junction held 13 bases outside the gene matches. In nucleotides, the CDR3 is TGCGCCAGCAGCCCCGGCCCTCCCAAGCGGGGGGGCACAGATACGCAGTATTTT. This encodes CASSPGPPKRGGTDTQYF.

This clone was seen more than once but under ten times. The chain links TRBV5-4 to TRBJ2-1; 10 bases are shared with TRBD2. Germline-derived CDR1 and CDR2 are SGHNT and YYREEE (reference sequence). This CDR3 region has 17 residues. The V gene end was trimmed by 0 bases and the J gene end by 5 bases; junction bases not matched to a gene: 8. CDR3 loop: CASSLGASGSLHNEQFF. CDR3 nucleotides: TGTGCCAGCAGCTTGGGAGCTAGCGGGAGCCTTCACAATGAGCAGTTCTTC.

The chain couples TRBV18 to TRBJ1-4; D remains ambiguous. The germline V and J ends were trimmed by 3 bases and 7 bases, with 9 bases remaining between them. CDR1 KGHSH and CDR2 LQKENI come from the germline V gene. This CDR3 spans 13 amino acids. CDR3 in amino acids: CASSPPGIEKLFF. CDR3 coding DNA: TGTGCCAGCTCACCCCCCGGTATTGAAAAACTGTTTTTT. The whole variable domain, remainder taken from reference TRBV18 and TRBJ1-4, is NAGVMQNPRHLVRRRGQEARLRCSPMKGHSHVYWYRQLPEEGLKFMVYLQKENIIDESGMPKERFSAEFPKEGPSILRIQQVVRGDSAAYFCASSPPGIEKLFFGSGTQLSVL.

This rearrangement joins TRBV11-3 to TRBJ2-2, with 9 bases lining up with TRBD2. Trimming took 5 bases from V and 3 from J; bases not matched to a gene: 7. The CDR3 covers 16 residues. Germline V CDR1 and CDR2: SGHNT, YENEEA. CDR3 sequence: CASSPLAGGDTGELFF. The DNA for the CDR3 is TGTGCCAGCAGCCCACTTGCGGGAGGGGACACCGGGGAGCTGTTTTTT.

The chain is built from TRBV5-1 and TRBJ2-1; TRBD2 agrees at 9 bases. The length of the CDR3 is 16 residues. Germline assignment: CDR1 SGHRS and CDR2 YFSETQ. The junction had 7 bases not matched to a gene; V was cut back by 0 bases and J by 6 bases. CDR3 sequence: CASSLVASGVFNEQFF. The CDR3 DNA reads TGCGCCAGCAGCTTGGTGGCTAGCGGGGTGTTCAATGAGCAGTTCTTC.

Only one count was recorded for this clone. The chain carries TRBV7-8 and TRBJ1-4; the D is unclear. This CDR3 has 16 amino acids. Germline V gives CDR1 SGHVS, CDR2 FQNEAQ. V shed 1 base and J shed 7 bases, with 16 bases lying between them. In nucleotides, the CDR3 is TGTGCCAGCAGCTTAGGATTTGGGCGCGAGGGTGAAAAACTGTTTTTT. Translated: CASSLGFGREGEKLFF.

The rearrangement uses TRBV19 and TRBJ1-2, with D unresolved. Looked up from germline, CDR1 is LNHDA and CDR2 is SQIVND (reference sequence). V lost 5 bases and J 6 bases, leaving 13 bases between the germline ends. This CDR3 region has 13 residues. The CDR3 DNA is TGTGCCAGTAGTGACCAAAGGAGGGATGGCTACACCTTC. Amino acids: CASSDQRRDGYTF.

The V and J genes are TRBV4-1 and TRBJ2-7; D gene ambiguous. With 1 base removed from V and 6 bases from J, the gap between germline ends came to 13 bases. The CDR3 covers 14 residues. Germline V CDR1 and CDR2: MGHRA, YSYEKL. CDR3 sequence: CASSQVGQSLEQYF. The CDR3 region has the DNA TGCGCCAGCAGCCAAGTCGGTCAATCCCTCGAGCAGTACTTC.

This chain joins TRBV5-5 and TRBJ1-5, with D possibly matching TRBD1 (6 bases). V was trimmed by 0 bases and J by 3 bases, leaving 10 bases between them. CDR1 and CDR2 (germline): SGHKS, YYEKEE (reference sequence). The CDR3 runs 15 residues. The CDR3 region has the DNA TGTGCCAGCAGCTTGGGGACAGCCCTCAATCAGCCCCAGCATTTT. Protein product: CASSLGTALNQPQHF.

CDR3 in DNA: TGCGCCAGCAGCCAGGGACAGGGATGGGAGCCCCAGCATTTT. Translating gives CASSQGQGWEPQHF. This chain joins TRBV4-1 and TRBJ1-5; 9 nucleotides line up with TRBD1. The V and J ends lost 3 bases and 8 bases, in that order; junction bases with no gene match: 5. The V gene's germline CDR1 is MGHRA and CDR2 YSYEKL. This CDR3 region has 14 residues.

The rearrangement joins TRBV28 to TRBJ1-2, with 8 bases identical to TRBD1. The germline gives CDR1 MDHEN, CDR2 SYDVKM. Unmatched junction bases numbered 5, after V lost 3 bases and J lost 5 bases. This CDR3 is built from 14 residues. CDR3 region: CASSLGRGPYGYTF. The DNA for the CDR3 is TGTGCCAGCAGTTTGGGCAGGGGGCCGTATGGCTACACCTTC.

The CDR3 DNA follows: TGTGCCAGCAGCCAACATCCCCGTGGGGCGAACATTCAGTACTTC. This gives the protein CASSQHPRGANIQYF. The rearrangement links TRBV14 to TRBJ2-4, with D tentatively TRBD1 (5 bases). The CDR3 sequence is 15 residues long. In germline, CDR1 is SGHDN, CDR2 FVKESK. The V and J ends lost 2 bases and 7 bases respectively, with 15 bases between them.

The V gene is TRBV27, the J gene TRBJ2-1; 11 bases map to TRBD2. This CDR3 spans 18 amino acids. Germline trimming cut 1 base from V and 6 bases from J; bases unmatched to any gene: 11. The germline V gene encodes CDR1 MNHEY and CDR2 SMNVEV (reference sequence). This CDR3 is CASSLFSGGANGPNEQFF. CDR3 bases: TGTGCCAGCAGTTTATTTAGCGGGGGGGCCAACGGTCCCAATGAGCAGTTCTTC.

This clone was observed a handful of times. The rearrangement joins TRBV7-9 to TRBJ1-1; 8 nucleotides align to TRBD1. The CDR3 has 14 residues. Per the germline V gene, CDR1 is SEHNR and CDR2 is FQNEAQ (reference sequence). The V and J ends lost 6 bases and 3 bases, in that order; junction bases with no gene match: 6. The CDR3 loop reads CASRAGGGYTEAFF. DNA for the CDR3: TGTGCCAGCAGGGCAGGGGGCGGGTACACTGAAGCTTTCTTT. Looking up the rest from reference TRBV7-9 and TRBJ1-1 gives the full variable domain: DTGVSQNPRHKITKRGQNVTFRCDPISEHNRLYWYRQTLGQGPEFLTYFQNEAQLEKSRLLSDRFSAERPKGSFSTLEIQRTEQGDSAMYLCASRAGGGYTEAFFGQGTRLTVV.

The V and J genes are TRBV2 and TRBJ1-6; 8 bases are a match to TRBD1. Germline-derived CDR1 and CDR2 are SNHLY and FYNNEI. There are 15 residues in the CDR3. The V segment lost 7 bases and the J segment 6 bases; nucleotides outside the gene matches: 8. This CDR3 reads CASKGTGAVNSPLHF. The CDR3 DNA sequence: TGTGCCAGCAAGGGGACAGGTGCGGTTAATTCACCCCTCCACTTT.